Listed here is a single T cell receptor (beta chain). Its antigen remains unidentified. The treatment denotes: oral pan-JAK inhibitor, 5-10 mg twice daily. PBMCs served as the source from which CD4+ and CD8+ T cells were sorted. This sample is drawn from a study of CD8+ T cells in alopecia areata. Study summary: Tofacitinib continued for 6 to 18 months and was then withheld for 6 months.

From germline, CDR1 is PRHDT and CDR2 FYEKMQ (reference sequence). Between the trimmed V and J ends, which lost 8 bases and 4 bases, there was a span of 11 bases. This CDR3 region has 12 residues. RNA, once extracted, was reverse transcribed into cDNA for use as the sequencing template. Profiled with immunoSEQ multiplex PCR; TCRdb holds only in-frame clones, not every one. In the table there are some 190,000 clones, approximately 50% of which are singletons. Study-wide results and caveats: Tofacitinib significantly brought down scalp clonality and expanded CD8+ clones among top 100. The presence of one nonresponder keeps the tie between baseline CD8+ expansion and response uncertain.

This receptor was obtained from a human donor with alopecia areata. This specimen was CD8+ T cells sorted from blood, taken at roughly week 52, from a patient treated with tofacitinib. The chain employs TRBV13 and TRBJ1-2; no clear D. The CDR3 is CASHDGLYGYTF. The CDR3 DNA reads TGTGCCAGCCATGACGGCCTCTATGGCTACACCTTC.